This T cell receptor beta chain appears in the sequencing data of a study of T-cell memory formation after mild COVID-19. The study, taken as a whole, reports: Researchers found some responding clones in pre-infection memory, a sign that cross-reactive memory joined. CD4+ contracting clones were found mainly in CM and EM, and CD8+ ones in EMRA.

Germline V gene lookup returns CDR1 MNHNY and CDR2 SVGAGI (reference sequence). The CDR3 length is 17 residues. The germline V and J ends were trimmed by 4 bases and 0 bases, with 17 bases remaining between them. 5'RACE with constant-segment primers yielded barcoded, UMI-tagged TCR alpha and TCR beta cDNA libraries. TCRdb called the 5' RACE reads again in MiXCR, with one record for every CDR3 protein. The top ten hold around 9% of the sample, which has around 400,000 distinct CDR3 sequences, 20% to 25% seen once. This clonotype was counted only a few times. Its cognate antigen is unknown. The sequencing input was PBMCs or a T cell subset sorted from them (not recorded which). The receptor comes from an adult woman who had mild COVID-19 (a few samples of this study predate the infection). Cell type and time point are not known. The V call is TRBV6-6, the J call TRBJ2-3, with D possibly matching TRBD2 (6 bases). The CDR3 sequence: CASSSSWGDPSTDTQYF. The CDR3 nucleotides read TGTGCCAGCAGTTCCTCCTGGGGGGACCCGAGCACAGATACGCAGTATTTT.